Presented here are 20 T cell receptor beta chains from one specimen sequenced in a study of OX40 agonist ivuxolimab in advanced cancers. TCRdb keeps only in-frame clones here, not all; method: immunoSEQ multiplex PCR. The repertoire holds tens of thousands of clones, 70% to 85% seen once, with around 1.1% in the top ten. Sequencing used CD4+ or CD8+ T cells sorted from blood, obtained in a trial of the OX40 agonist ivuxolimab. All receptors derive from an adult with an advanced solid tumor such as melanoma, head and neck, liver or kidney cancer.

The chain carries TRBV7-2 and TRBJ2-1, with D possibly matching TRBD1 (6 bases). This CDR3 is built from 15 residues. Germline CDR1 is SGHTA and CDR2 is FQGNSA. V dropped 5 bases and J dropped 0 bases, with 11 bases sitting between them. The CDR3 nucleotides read TGTGCCAGCAGCCCCGGACAGTACTCCTACAATGAGCAGTTCTTC. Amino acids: CASSPGQYSYNEQFF.

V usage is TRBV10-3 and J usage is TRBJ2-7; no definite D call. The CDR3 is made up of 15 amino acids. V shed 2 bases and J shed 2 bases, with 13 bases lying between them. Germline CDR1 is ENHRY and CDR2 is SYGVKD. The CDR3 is CAISEGTITAYEQYF. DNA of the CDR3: TGTGCCATCAGTGAGGGAACCATCACAGCCTACGAGCAGTACTTC.

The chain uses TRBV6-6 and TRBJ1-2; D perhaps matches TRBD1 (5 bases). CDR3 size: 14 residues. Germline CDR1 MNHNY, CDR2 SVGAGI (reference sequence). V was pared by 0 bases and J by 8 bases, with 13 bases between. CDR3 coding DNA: TGTGCCAGCAGTTACTCGAACAGGCCAGAAGGCTACACCTTC. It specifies CASSYSNRPEGYTF.

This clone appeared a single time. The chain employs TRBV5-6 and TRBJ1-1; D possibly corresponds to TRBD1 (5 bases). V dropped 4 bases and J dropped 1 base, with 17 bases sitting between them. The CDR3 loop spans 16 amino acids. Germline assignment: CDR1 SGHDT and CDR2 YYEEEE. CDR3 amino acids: CASSPGTDPRNTEAFF. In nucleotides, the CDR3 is TGTGCCAGCAGCCCCGGGACCGACCCTAGGAACACTGAAGCTTTCTTT. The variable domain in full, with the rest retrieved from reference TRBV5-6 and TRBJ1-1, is DAGVTQSPTHLIKTRGQQVTLRCSPKSGHDTVSWYQQALGQGPQFIFQYYEEEERQRGNFPDRFSGHQFPNYSSELNVNALLLGDSALYLCASSPGTDPRNTEAFFGQGTRLTVV.

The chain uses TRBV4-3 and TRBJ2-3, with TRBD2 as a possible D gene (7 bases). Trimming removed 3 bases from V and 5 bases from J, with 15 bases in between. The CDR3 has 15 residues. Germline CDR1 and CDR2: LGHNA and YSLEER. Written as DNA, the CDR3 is TGCGCCAGCAGCCATCGCGCGGGGGCGGGAGATACGCAGTATTTT. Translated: CASSHRAGAGDTQYF.

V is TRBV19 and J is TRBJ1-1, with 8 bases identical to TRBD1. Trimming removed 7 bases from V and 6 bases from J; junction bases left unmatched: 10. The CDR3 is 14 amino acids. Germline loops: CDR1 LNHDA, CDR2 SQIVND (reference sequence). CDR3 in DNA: TGTGCCAGTACACGACAGGGGCGATCGTCTGAAGCTTTCTTT. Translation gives CASTRQGRSSEAFF.

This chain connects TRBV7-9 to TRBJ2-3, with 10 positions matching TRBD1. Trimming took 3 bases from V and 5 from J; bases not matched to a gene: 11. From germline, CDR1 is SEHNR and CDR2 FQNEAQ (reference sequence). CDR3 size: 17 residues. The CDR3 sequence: CASSLLKTGGAGDTQYF. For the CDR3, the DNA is TGTGCCAGCAGCTTGCTTAAGACAGGGGGCGCGGGAGATACGCAGTATTTT.

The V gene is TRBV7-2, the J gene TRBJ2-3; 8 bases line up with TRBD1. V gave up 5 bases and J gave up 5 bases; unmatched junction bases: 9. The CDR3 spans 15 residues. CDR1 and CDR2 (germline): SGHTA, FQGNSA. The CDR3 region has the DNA TGTGCCAGCAGCCCACGTCAGGGGGCGTTAGATACGCAGTATTTT. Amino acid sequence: CASSPRQGALDTQYF.

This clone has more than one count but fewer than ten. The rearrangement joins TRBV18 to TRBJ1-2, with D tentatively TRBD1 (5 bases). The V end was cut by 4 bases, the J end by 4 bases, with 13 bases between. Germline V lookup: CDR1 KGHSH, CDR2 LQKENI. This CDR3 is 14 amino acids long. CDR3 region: CASSQGGASYGYTF. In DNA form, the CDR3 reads TGTGCCAGCTCACAAGGAGGGGCAAGCTATGGCTACACCTTC.

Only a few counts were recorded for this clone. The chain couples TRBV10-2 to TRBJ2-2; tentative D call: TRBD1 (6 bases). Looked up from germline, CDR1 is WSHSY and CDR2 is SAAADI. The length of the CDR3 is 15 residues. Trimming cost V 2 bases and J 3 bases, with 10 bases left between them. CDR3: CASSETQGYTGELFF. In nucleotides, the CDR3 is TGCGCCAGCAGTGAGACACAGGGATACACCGGGGAGCTGTTTTTT.

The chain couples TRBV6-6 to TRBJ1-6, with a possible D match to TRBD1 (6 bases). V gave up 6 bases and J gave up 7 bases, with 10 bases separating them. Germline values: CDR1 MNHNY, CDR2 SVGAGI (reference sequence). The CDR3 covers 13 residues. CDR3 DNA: TGTGCCAGCAGAGGGGGGGAGAATTCACCCCTCCACTTT. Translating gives CASRGGENSPLHF.

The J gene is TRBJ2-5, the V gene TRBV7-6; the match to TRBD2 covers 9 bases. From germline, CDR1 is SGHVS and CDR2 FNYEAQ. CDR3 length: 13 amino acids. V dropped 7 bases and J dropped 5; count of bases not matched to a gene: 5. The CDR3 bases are TGTGCCAGCATCGCCGCGGGGGGGGAGACCCAGTACTTC. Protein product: CASIAAGGETQYF.

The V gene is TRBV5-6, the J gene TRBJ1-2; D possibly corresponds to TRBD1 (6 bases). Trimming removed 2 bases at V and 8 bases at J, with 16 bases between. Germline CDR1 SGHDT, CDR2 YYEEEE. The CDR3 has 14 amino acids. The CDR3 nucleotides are TGTGCCAGCAGCTTTGGTACAGGGCTAGAGGGCTACACCTTC. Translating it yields CASSFGTGLEGYTF.

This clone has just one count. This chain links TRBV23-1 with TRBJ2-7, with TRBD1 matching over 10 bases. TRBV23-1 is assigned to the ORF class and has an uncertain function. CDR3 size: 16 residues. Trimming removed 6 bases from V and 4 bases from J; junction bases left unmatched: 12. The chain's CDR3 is CASRGDRGPIEYEQYF. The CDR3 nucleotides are TGCGCCAGCAGGGGGGACAGGGGACCCATAGAGTACGAGCAGTACTTC.

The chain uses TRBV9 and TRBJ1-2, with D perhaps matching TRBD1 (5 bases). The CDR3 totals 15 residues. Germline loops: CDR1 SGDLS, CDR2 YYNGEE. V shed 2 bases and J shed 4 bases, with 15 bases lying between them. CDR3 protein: CASSVGGGGLYGYTF. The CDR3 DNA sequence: TGTGCCAGCAGCGTGGGGGGAGGAGGACTCTATGGCTACACCTTC.

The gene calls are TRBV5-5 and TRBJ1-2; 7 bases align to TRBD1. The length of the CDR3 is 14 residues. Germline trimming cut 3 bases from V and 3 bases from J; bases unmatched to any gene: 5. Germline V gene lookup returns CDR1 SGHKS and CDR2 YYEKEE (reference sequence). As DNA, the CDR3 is TGTGCCAGCAGCTACGGACAGGCCGACTATGGCTACACCTTC. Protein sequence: CASSYGQADYGYTF.

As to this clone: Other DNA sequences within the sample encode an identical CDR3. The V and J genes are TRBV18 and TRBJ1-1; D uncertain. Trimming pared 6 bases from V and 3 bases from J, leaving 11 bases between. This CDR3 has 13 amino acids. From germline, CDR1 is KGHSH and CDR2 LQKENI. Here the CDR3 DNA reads TGTGCCAGCTCCCCCTCTCAGGACACTGAAGCTTTCTTT. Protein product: CASSPSQDTEAFF. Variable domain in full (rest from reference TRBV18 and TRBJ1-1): NAGVMQNPRHLVRRRGQEARLRCSPMKGHSHVYWYRQLPEEGLKFMVYLQKENIIDESGMPKERFSAEFPKEGPSILRIQQVVRGDSAAYFCASSPSQDTEAFFGQGTRLTVV.

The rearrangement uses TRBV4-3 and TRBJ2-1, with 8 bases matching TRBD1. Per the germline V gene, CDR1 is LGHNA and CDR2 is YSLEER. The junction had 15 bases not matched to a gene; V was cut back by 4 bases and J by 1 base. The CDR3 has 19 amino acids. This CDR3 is CASSLYFVIRDRSYNEQFF. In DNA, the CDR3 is TGCGCCAGCAGCCTTTATTTCGTAATCCGGGACAGGTCCTACAATGAGCAGTTCTTC.

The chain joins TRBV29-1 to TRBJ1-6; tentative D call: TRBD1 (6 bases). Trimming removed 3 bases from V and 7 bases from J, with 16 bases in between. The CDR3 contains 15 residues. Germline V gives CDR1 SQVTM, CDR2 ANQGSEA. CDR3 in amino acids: CSVEEGGQDNSPLHF. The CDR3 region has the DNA TGCAGCGTTGAGGAGGGGGGGCAAGACAATTCACCCCTCCACTTT.

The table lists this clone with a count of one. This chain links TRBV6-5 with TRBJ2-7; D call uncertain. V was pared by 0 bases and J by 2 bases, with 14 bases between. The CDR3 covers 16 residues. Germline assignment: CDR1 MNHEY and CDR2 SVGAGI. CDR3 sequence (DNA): TGTGCCAGCAGTTACTCGAACTATCCACATACCTACGAGCAGTACTTC. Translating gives CASSYSNYPHTYEQYF.